The 27 T cell receptor beta chains below all came from one sample that was sequenced in a study of early T cells in non-severe SARS-CoV-2 infection. TCRdb processed the 5' RACE reads anew with MiXCR; each CDR3 protein has one entry. The sample records approximately 110,000 distinct CDR3 sequences, about 15% being singletons. Sequencing was done on a sample of whole blood. These receptors all stem from an adult who was a healthcare worker with PCR-confirmed SARS-CoV-2 infection or an uninfected control (not recorded which).

Only a few counts were recorded for this clonotype. J is TRBJ2-7 and V is TRBV7-2; D uncertain. Germline V lookup: CDR1 SGHTA, CDR2 FQGNSA. V was cut by 3 bases and J by 5 bases, with 11 bases left in between. This CDR3 spans 13 amino acids. This CDR3 is CASSLSRINEQYF. CDR3 DNA sequence: TGTGCCAGCAGCTTGTCCAGGATCAACGAGCAGTACTTC.

This clonotype was seen more than once but under ten times. V gene TRBV19 combines with J gene TRBJ2-1; 7 nucleotides line up with TRBD1. The germline gives CDR1 LNHDA, CDR2 SQIVND (reference sequence). The CDR3 extends over 15 amino acids. V was pared by 4 bases and J by 8 bases, with 11 bases of the junction left unmatched. CDR3 sequence: CASSKDRALVDEQFF. CDR3 DNA sequence: TGTGCCAGTAGTAAAGACAGGGCGTTAGTAGATGAGCAGTTCTTC.

This clonotype was seen repeatedly, ten times or more. The chain has TRBV20-1 and TRBJ2-7, with D perhaps being TRBD1 or TRBD2 (5 bases each). The CDR3 sequence is 13 residues long. The ends were cut back, 1 base at V and 3 bases at J, with 10 bases in the middle. Germline lookup yields CDR1 DFQATT and CDR2 SNEGSKA (reference sequence). The CDR3 DNA follows: TGCAGTGCTAGAGCCTGGGACCGCTACGAGCAGTACTTC. It translates to CSARAWDRYEQYF.

This clonotype was seen ten or more times. The rearrangement links TRBV7-6 to TRBJ2-1, with D tentatively TRBD1 or TRBD2 (5 bases each). CDR1 is SGHVS and CDR2 is FNYEAQ in the germline V gene. There are 13 residues in the CDR3. Trimming removed 5 bases from V and 7 bases from J, with 12 bases in between. The DNA of the CDR3 is TGTGCCAGCAGCACGGGACCGGCGAATGAGCAGTTCTTC. This sequence encodes CASSTGPANEQFF.

The chain carries TRBV3-1 and TRBJ1-3; D unclear. In germline, CDR1 is LGHDT, CDR2 YNNKEL (reference sequence). The CDR3 length is 13 residues. Trimming pared 3 bases from V and 3 bases from J, leaving 6 bases between. The CDR3 loop reads CASSQGYGNTIYF. Here the CDR3 DNA reads TGTGCCAGCAGCCAGGGGTATGGAAACACCATATATTTT.

The chain carries TRBV6-1 and TRBJ1-5; TRBD1 matches 8 bases. The junction had 4 bases not matched to a gene; V was cut back by 11 bases and J by 1 base. The CDR3 contains 13 residues. Germline V gene data show CDR1 as MNHNS and CDR2 as SASEGT. The CDR3 region is CAGRTGSNQPQHF. The CDR3 coding sequence is TGTGCCGGCCGGACAGGGAGCAATCAGCCCCAGCATTTT.

J is TRBJ2-3 and V is TRBV19, with 8 positions matching TRBD2. There are 15 residues in the CDR3. Germline V CDR1 and CDR2: LNHDA, SQIVND (reference sequence). V dropped 3 bases and J dropped 7; count of bases not matched to a gene: 9. The CDR3, as DNA: TGTGCCAGTAGTATCGACGGGACTAGTCCAAATACGCAGTATTTT. The encoded protein is CASSIDGTSPNTQYF.

V gene TRBV30 combines with J gene TRBJ2-5, with TRBD2 matching 9 bases. CDR3 length: 16 amino acids. Germline CDR1 GTSNPN, CDR2 SVGIG (reference sequence). With 0 bases clipped from V and 3 bases from J, the junction kept 8 bases outside the gene matches. The CDR3 nucleotides read TGTGCCTGGAGTGTACGAGCGGGGGGAGGGAAAGAGACCCAGTACTTC. It codes for CAWSVRAGGGKETQYF. Based on the CDR3 plus reference TRBV30 and TRBJ2-5, the full variable domain is SQTIHQWPATLVQPVGSPLSLECTVEGTSNPNLYWYRQAAGRGLQLLFYSVGIGQISSEVPQNLSASRPQDRQFILSSKKLLLSDSGFYLCAWSVRAGGGKETQYFGPGTRLLVL.

This clonotype was recorded at least ten times. The rearrangement joins TRBV10-3 to TRBJ2-7, with D possibly matching TRBD1 (6 bases). The germline V and J ends were trimmed by 8 bases and 4 bases, with 9 bases remaining between them. The germline V gene has CDR1 ENHRY and CDR2 SYGVKD. The CDR3 contains 11 residues. Here the CDR3 reads CAIGQIYEQYF. In DNA, the CDR3 is TGTGCCATCGGACAGATTTACGAGCAGTACTTC.

The sample holds a few counts of this clonotype. The chain links TRBV18 to TRBJ1-1; 7 positions match TRBD1. The length of the CDR3 is 15 residues. Germline CDR1 is KGHSH and CDR2 is LQKENI. V lost 6 bases and J lost 1; bases outside the gene matches: 8. Here the CDR3 reads CASSPYEGANTEAFF. DNA of the CDR3: TGTGCCAGCTCTCCCTATGAGGGGGCGAACACTGAAGCTTTCTTT.

The gene calls are TRBV7-3 and TRBJ2-3; maybe TRBD2 (6 bases). Germline V gene lookup returns CDR1 SGHTA and CDR2 FQGTGA. V was trimmed by 5 bases and J by 0 bases, leaving 12 bases between them. The CDR3 runs to 15 residues. The CDR3 is CASSRGTFSTDTQYF. In DNA form, the CDR3 reads TGTGCCAGCAGCCGCGGGACTTTCAGCACAGATACGCAGTATTTT.

This clonotype was seen repeatedly, ten times or more. The chain links TRBV4-2 to TRBJ1-2; D not resolved. Germline V lookup: CDR1 LGHNA, CDR2 YNFKEQ. There are 15 residues in the CDR3. Deletions cut 0 bases from V and 4 bases from J, with 12 bases between. The CDR3 sequence: CASSQDPAGAYGYTF. The CDR3, as DNA: TGTGCCAGCAGCCAAGATCCTGCGGGAGCCTATGGCTACACCTTC.

For this clonotype: A read error may be the cause here, since a much bigger clone is one base away. This chain connects TRBV5-4 to TRBJ2-7; D not resolved. The CDR3 sequence is 12 residues long. V lost 4 bases and J lost 4, with 9 bases in between. Germline CDR1 is SGHNT and CDR2 is YYREEE (reference sequence). Here the CDR3 DNA reads TGTGCCAGCAGCATTGACCAGTACGAGCAGTACTTC. It codes for CASSIDQYEQYF.

This clonotype was seen only a few times. The genes are TRBV30 and TRBJ1-5, with 7 bases that match TRBD1. Trimming removed 5 bases from V and 3 bases from J; junction bases left unmatched: 4. This CDR3 is 13 amino acids long. Germline-derived CDR1 and CDR2 are GTSNPN and SVGIG (reference sequence). CDR3 nucleotides: TGTGCCTGGTCGACAGGGAACAATCAGCCCCAGCATTTT. Its protein is CAWSTGNNQPQHF.

The chain carries TRBV7-2 and TRBJ2-2; D remains ambiguous. V lost 3 bases and J lost 0, with 8 bases in between. Per germline, CDR1 SGHTA and CDR2 FQGNSA. The CDR3 has 15 amino acids. The CDR3 loop reads CASSFSSANTGELFF. CDR3 coding DNA: TGTGCCAGCAGCTTCAGTAGTGCGAACACCGGGGAGCTGTTTTTT. The full variable domain, completed using reference TRBV7-2 and TRBJ2-2, is GAGVSQSPSNKVTEKGKDVELRCDPISGHTALYWYRQSLGQGLEFLIYFQGNSAPDKSGLPSDRFSAERTGGSVSTLTIQRTQQEDSAVYLCASSFSSANTGELFFGEGSRLTVL.

The gene calls are TRBV20-1 and TRBJ2-1; 9 bases agree with TRBD2. This CDR3 has 12 residues. V lost 7 bases and J lost 6; bases outside the gene matches: 4. Germline values: CDR1 DFQATT, CDR2 SNEGSKA (reference sequence). The CDR3 protein is CSGGGAVNEQFF. DNA of the CDR3: TGCAGTGGCGGGGGGGCCGTCAATGAGCAGTTCTTC.

This clonotype showed up just a few times. The V gene is TRBV20-1, the J gene TRBJ2-7; a weak D match, TRBD1 (6 bases). The CDR3 is 11 amino acids. Per the germline V gene, CDR1 is DFQATT and CDR2 is SNEGSKA (reference sequence). V shed 6 bases and J shed 4 bases, with 10 bases lying between them. The CDR3 sequence is CSAMRGYEQYF. The CDR3 nucleotides are TGCAGTGCCATGAGGGGGTACGAGCAGTACTTC.

The rearrangement uses TRBV6-6 and TRBJ1-1; 7 bases align to TRBD1. J was trimmed by 1 base and V by 6 bases; bases with no gene match: 5. The CDR3 is 14 residues long. Germline lookup yields CDR1 MNHNY and CDR2 SVGAGI (reference sequence). The CDR3 loop reads CASRRGQENTEAFF. The CDR3 DNA follows: TGTGCCAGCAGGAGGGGGCAGGAGAACACTGAAGCTTTCTTT.

In its sample, this clonotype was seen a few times. The gene calls are TRBV29-1 and TRBJ1-3; D is ambiguous. Germline values: CDR1 SQVTM, CDR2 ANQGSEA. V lost 5 bases, J lost 1 base, and 6 bases lay in between. The CDR3 length is 12 residues. CDR3 in amino acids: CSVRVSGNTIYF. In DNA form, the CDR3 reads TGCAGCGTTCGAGTATCTGGAAACACCATATATTTT.

This clonotype has more than one count but fewer than ten. V gene TRBV12-3 or TRBV12-4 combines with J gene TRBJ1-1; the D gene is possibly TRBD1 (5 bases). Between the trimmed V and J ends, which lost 2 bases and 3 bases, there was a span of 22 bases. The CDR3 spans 18 residues. The CDR3 nucleotides are TGTGCCAGCAGTTTAAGAGCTGCAAAATGGGTAGGGGACACTGAAGCTTTCTTT. This sequence encodes CASSLRAAKWVGDTEAFF.

This clonotype came up once. One junction end disagrees with the germline gene, perhaps due to a read error. V gene TRBV29-1 combines with J gene TRBJ2-1, with TRBD2 matching 7 bases. The CDR3 contains 11 residues. Germline V lookup: CDR1 SQVTM, CDR2 ANQGSEA. In nucleotides, the CDR3 is TGCAGCGCTCAGGTGCGGGGGAGCCCCGTCTTC. It specifies CSAQVRGSPVF.

The chain has TRBV20-1 and TRBJ2-3, with 9 positions matching TRBD2. This CDR3 is 16 amino acids long. Germline loops: CDR1 DFQATT, CDR2 SNEGSKA (reference sequence). The V segment lost 1 base and the J segment 5 bases; nucleotides outside the gene matches: 10. The CDR3, as DNA: TGCAGTGCTAGAGGGGCCACGGGTAGCGGGGGAGATACGCAGTATTTT. Translating gives CSARGATGSGGDTQYF.

The chain links TRBV2 to TRBJ2-1; the D is unclear. Looked up from germline, CDR1 is SNHLY and CDR2 is FYNNEI. Trimming cost V 6 bases and J 2 bases, with 14 bases left between them. The CDR3 runs to 15 residues. DNA for the CDR3: TGTGCCAGCAGCGCCCAACTACGAGCCTACAATGAGCAGTTCTTC. This sequence encodes CASSAQLRAYNEQFF.

This chain connects TRBV20-1 to TRBJ2-5; D perhaps matches TRBD2 (7 bases). The CDR3 consists of 14 residues. Deletions cut 1 base from V and 5 bases from J, with 14 bases between. Germline values: CDR1 DFQATT, CDR2 SNEGSKA (reference sequence). The CDR3 protein is CSARGVGGAETQYF. CDR3 nucleotides: TGCAGTGCTAGAGGAGTTGGGGGGGCTGAGACCCAGTACTTC.

The chain carries TRBV12-3 or TRBV12-4 and TRBJ1-1, with D unclear. The CDR3 is 14 amino acids. V was trimmed by 5 bases and J by 1 base, leaving 11 bases between them. The CDR3 loop is CASSASSPNTEAFF. CDR3 nucleotides: TGTGCCAGCAGTGCCTCGTCTCCGAACACTGAAGCTTTCTTT.

The V gene is TRBV15, the J gene TRBJ2-4; D remains unclear. The CDR3 loop spans 14 amino acids. Trimming shortened V by 1 base and J by 0 bases, and 4 bases separated the two germline ends. Germline loops: CDR1 LNHNV, CDR2 YYDKDF (reference sequence). The CDR3 region is CATSRGGAKNIQYF. The CDR3 DNA reads TGTGCCACCAGCAGAGGGGGAGCCAAAAACATTCAGTACTTC.

This chain joins TRBV7-9 and TRBJ1-1; the D is unclear. Germline V CDR1 and CDR2: SEHNR, FQNEAQ (reference sequence). V gave up 1 base and J gave up 4 bases, with 7 bases separating them. The CDR3 extends over 13 amino acids. In DNA form, the CDR3 reads TGTGCCAGCAGCTTAGGATCCGCCACTGAAGCTTTCTTT. Translated: CASSLGSATEAFF.